Presented here are 18 T cell receptor beta chains from one specimen sequenced in a study of cytomegalovirus exposure and HLA in healthy donors. The primer mix had 60 Vbeta and 13 Jbeta primers. Only in-frame clones appear in the TCRdb table, and some are missing; sequencing was by immunoSEQ multiplex PCR. This table has under 150,000 clones, around 10% appearing once. The specimen was PBMCs. These receptor sequences come from a man aged 25-45 years in good health and CMV-seronegative.

V usage is TRBV12-2 and J usage is TRBJ2-3; TRBD2 reflects the table's D call only, with no check against the DNA. TRBV12-2 is a listed pseudogene. The CDR3 has 14 residues. CDR3 amino acids: CASRLARRTDTQYF. CDR3 coding DNA: TGTGCAAGTCGCTTAGCGCGTCGTACAGATACGCAGTATTTT.

The V call is TRBV19, the J call TRBJ1-5; 10 bases map to TRBD1. This CDR3 is built from 14 residues. The V gene end was trimmed by 5 bases and the J gene end by 6 bases; junction bases not matched to a gene: 4. Per the germline V gene, CDR1 is LNHDA and CDR2 is SQIVND (reference sequence). The CDR3 region is CASSPRTGGQPQHF. Written as DNA, the CDR3 is TGTGCCAGTAGTCCCCGGACAGGGGGTCAGCCCCAGCATTTT. Drawing the rest from reference TRBV19 and TRBJ1-5, the complete variable domain is DGGITQSPKYLFRKEGQNVTLSCEQNLNHDAMYWYRQDPGQGLRLIYYSQIVNDFQKGDIAEGYSVSREKKESFPLTVTSAQKNPTAFYLCASSPRTGGQPQHFGDGTRLSIL.

The chain couples TRBV4-3 to TRBJ1-1; 8 bases are shared with TRBD1. V gave up 0 bases and J gave up 1 base; unmatched junction bases: 4. The CDR3 consists of 16 residues. The V gene's germline CDR1 is LGHNA and CDR2 YSLEER. The CDR3 loop is CASSQDRGQGNTEAFF. The CDR3 nucleotides are TGCGCCAGCAGCCAAGATCGAGGACAGGGGAACACTGAAGCTTTCTTT.

This sequence joins TRBV30 and TRBJ1-4; tentatively, D is TRBD1 (6 bases). Germline CDR1 GTSNPN, CDR2 SVGIG (reference sequence). V was pared by 2 bases and J by 11 bases, with 18 bases between. This CDR3 has 14 residues. The CDR3 reads CAWSQGEGGGKLFF. For the CDR3, the DNA is TGTGCCTGGAGTCAAGGGGAGGGGGGGGGCAAACTGTTTTTT. Based on the CDR3 plus reference TRBV30 and TRBJ1-4, the full variable domain is SQTIHQWPATLVQPVGSPLSLECTVEGTSNPNLYWYRQAAGRGLQLLFYSVGIGQISSEVPQNLSASRPQDRQFILSSKKLLLSDSGFYLCAWSQGEGGGKLFFGSGTQLSVL.

The chain has TRBV19 and TRBJ1-6; D possibly corresponds to TRBD1 (5 bases). The germline V gene encodes CDR1 LNHDA and CDR2 SQIVND (reference sequence). The CDR3 is made up of 15 amino acids. V lost 2 bases and J lost 9, with 14 bases in between. The CDR3 loop reads CASSIPTERSSPLHF. In DNA form, the CDR3 reads TGTGCCAGTAGTATACCGACAGAGCGAAGTTCACCCCTCCACTTT.

This clone was observed a few times. The rearrangement joins TRBV7-9 to TRBJ1-6; D not resolved. The CDR3 consists of 16 residues. Trimming shortened V by 3 bases and J by 0 bases, and 9 bases separated the two germline ends. Germline CDR1 and CDR2: SEHNR and FQNEAQ (reference sequence). CDR3 bases: TGTGCCAGCAGCTTTGACCCGGGCTCCTATAATTCACCCCTCCACTTT. Translation gives CASSFDPGSYNSPLHF.

This rearrangement joins TRBV4-3 to TRBJ1-1; D is unclear. The ends were cut back, 0 bases at V and 7 bases at J, with 12 bases in the middle. The length of the CDR3 is 14 residues. Germline loops: CDR1 LGHNA, CDR2 YSLEER. DNA of the CDR3: TGCGCCAGCAGCCAAGAGGGGAAAGAGGGTGAAGCTTTCTTT. This sequence encodes CASSQEGKEGEAFF.

V usage is TRBV7-2 and J usage is TRBJ1-2; possibly TRBD1 for D (6 bases). V was trimmed by 2 bases and J by 3 bases, leaving 13 bases between them. The CDR3 has 15 amino acids. Germline CDR1 is SGHTA and CDR2 is FQGNSA. This CDR3 reads CASSLLAGDDYGYTF. The CDR3 region has the DNA TGTGCCAGCAGCTTATTGGCAGGGGACGACTATGGCTACACCTTC.

The chain carries TRBV4-1 and TRBJ2-7, with 10 bases that match TRBD1. V lost 4 bases, J lost 7 bases, and 16 bases stayed unmatched. The germline V gene encodes CDR1 MGHRA and CDR2 YSYEKL. CDR3 length: 17 residues. CDR3 in amino acids: CASSPPFRDRGTGEQYF. The DNA for the CDR3 is TGCGCCAGCAGCCCACCTTTCCGGGACAGGGGAACGGGGGAGCAGTACTTC.

This clone showed up just a few times. In DNA form, the CDR3 reads TGTGCCAGCTCGGACGAGCAGTACTTC. Translation gives CASSDEQYF. V is TRBV27 and J is TRBJ2-7; no firm D call. The CDR3 loop spans 9 amino acids. Germline V gene data show CDR1 as MNHEY and CDR2 as SMNVEV (reference sequence). Trimming left V 8 bases short and J 5 bases short, with 4 bases between.

The chain is built from TRBV29-1 and TRBJ2-1; no reliable D call. CDR3 size: 10 residues. Germline V lookup: CDR1 SQVTM, CDR2 ANQGSEA. Deletions cut 4 bases from V and 5 bases from J, with 3 bases between. The CDR3 sequence: CSVVDNEQFF. CDR3 bases: TGCAGCGTTGTCGACAATGAGCAGTTCTTC.

This clone showed up just a few times. The chain combines TRBV7-2 with TRBJ2-7; D might be TRBD2 (5 bases). CDR3 size: 14 residues. Germline V gives CDR1 SGHTA, CDR2 FQGNSA. V was clipped by 3 bases and J by 3 bases, with 12 bases between them. The DNA for the CDR3 is TGTGCCAGCAGCTTCGGACTTCCTCACTACGAGCAGTACTTC. Translation: CASSFGLPHYEQYF.

This clone was counted between two and nine times. Other DNA sequences in this sample translate to the same CDR3. The rearrangement uses TRBV6-5 and TRBJ1-2; the D gene is possibly TRBD1 (5 bases). Germline V gives CDR1 MNHEY, CDR2 SVGAGI. The V end was cut by 6 bases, the J end by 5 bases, with 7 bases between. There are 11 residues in the CDR3. The CDR3 DNA is TGTGCCAGCAGAACAGGTTATGGCTACACCTTC. Amino acid sequence: CASRTGYGYTF.

In its sample, this clone was seen a few times. This chain connects TRBV4-1 to TRBJ2-5; no clear D. V was pared by 2 bases and J by 6 bases, with 13 bases between. This CDR3 region has 14 residues. CDR1 and CDR2 from the germline V gene are MGHRA and YSYEKL. The CDR3 sequence is CASSQYDSMQTQYF. For the CDR3, the DNA is TGCGCCAGCAGCCAATATGATAGCATGCAGACCCAGTACTTC.

V usage is TRBV9 and J usage is TRBJ2-1; D possibly corresponds to TRBD1 (7 bases). Per the germline V gene, CDR1 is SGDLS and CDR2 is YYNGEE. V was pared by 4 bases and J by 4 bases, with 15 bases between. This CDR3 is 15 amino acids long. CDR3 in amino acids: CASSPRQGLYNEQFF. The CDR3 DNA sequence: TGTGCCAGCAGCCCTCGACAGGGACTTTACAATGAGCAGTTCTTC.

In its sample, this clone was seen a few times. The J gene is TRBJ2-7, the V gene TRBV14; possible D gene TRBD1, 6 bases. CDR3 size: 16 residues. Trimming removed 0 bases from V and 2 bases from J, with 14 bases in between. Germline assignment: CDR1 SGHDN and CDR2 FVKESK. CDR3: CASSQDAWTEPYEQYV. The DNA for the CDR3 is TGTGCCAGCAGCCAAGATGCCTGGACAGAGCCCTACGAGCAGTACGTC.

This clone was detected a few times. This sequence joins TRBV4-1 and TRBJ2-7; 10 positions match TRBD1. Losses at the gene ends were 1 base for V and 4 bases for J; bases not matched to a gene: 1. The germline V gene encodes CDR1 MGHRA and CDR2 YSYEKL. The CDR3 spans 14 residues. The CDR3 spells CASSQAGQGYEQYF. The CDR3 nucleotides read TGCGCCAGCAGCCAAGCGGGACAGGGGTACGAGCAGTACTTC.

The genes are TRBV5-1 and TRBJ2-6; tentative D call: TRBD1 (5 bases). Germline V CDR1 and CDR2: SGHRS, YFSETQ. V was pared by 4 bases and J by 3 bases, with 11 bases between. CDR3 length: 15 amino acids. CDR3 bases: TGCGCCAGCAGCCTTGGGGCGCTTGGGGCCAACGTCCTGACTTTC. As protein: CASSLGALGANVLTF.